The 28 T cell receptor beta chains below all came from one sample that was sequenced in a study of cytomegalovirus exposure and HLA in healthy donors. Researchers ran the PCR with 60 Vbeta and 13 Jbeta primers. Using immunoSEQ multiplex PCR, the repertoire was profiled, and TCRdb retains in-frame clones only, with some absent. Altogether roughly 130,000 clones are present, around 73% being singletons, with the ten largest covering approximately 2.9%. Sequencing input: PBMCs. The origin of the receptors is a human donor in good health.

The chain has TRBV6-5 and TRBJ2-2; 9 bases match TRBD2. The CDR3 loop spans 15 amino acids. From germline, CDR1 is MNHEY and CDR2 SVGAGI. V shed 6 bases, J shed 2 bases, and the junction held 4 bases outside the gene matches. CDR3 sequence: CASSPGLANTGELFF. The CDR3 bases are TGTGCCAGCAGCCCGGGACTAGCAAACACCGGGGAGCTGTTTTTT.

This rearrangement joins TRBV27 to TRBJ2-1; D perhaps matches TRBD1 (6 bases). CDR3 length: 12 amino acids. In germline, CDR1 is MNHEY, CDR2 SMNVEV (reference sequence). The V end lost 6 bases, the J end lost 4 bases, and 7 bases lay between the germline ends. CDR3 residues: CASRQGYNEQFF. CDR3 coding DNA: TGTGCCAGCAGACAGGGATACAATGAGCAGTTCTTC.

The gene calls are TRBV28 and TRBJ2-7, with unresolved D. From germline, CDR1 is MDHEN and CDR2 SYDVKM. The CDR3 sequence is 11 residues long. The V and J ends lost 5 bases and 3 bases respectively, with 5 bases between them. CDR3 coding DNA: TGTGCCAGCAGTCAGTTCTACGAGCAGTACTTC. Protein product: CASSQFYEQYF.

The count of this clone is one. The chain joins TRBV28 to TRBJ1-2, with 8 bases fitting TRBD1. CDR1 and CDR2 (germline): MDHEN, SYDVKM. The CDR3 has 13 amino acids. After removal of 6 bases from V and 7 bases from J, the junction contained 7 bases not matched to a gene. CDR3 region: CASSWTGLSGYTF. CDR3 coding DNA: TGTGCCAGCAGCTGGACAGGGCTGAGTGGCTACACCTTC.

The chain uses TRBV30 and TRBJ2-7, with D possibly matching TRBD1 (5 bases). The germline V gene has CDR1 GTSNPN and CDR2 SVGIG (reference sequence). V was clipped by 0 bases and J by 0 bases, with 12 bases between them. The CDR3 loop spans 15 amino acids. This CDR3 reads CAWSVGAGSSYEQYF. Here the CDR3 DNA reads TGTGCCTGGAGTGTTGGGGCCGGAAGCTCCTACGAGCAGTACTTC.

The CDR3 coding sequence is TGTGCCAGCAGCCCGGTGGGGACATCCTCCTACGAGCAGTACTTC. Amino acid sequence: CASSPVGTSSYEQYF. The J gene is TRBJ2-7, the V gene TRBV7-9; a weak D match, TRBD1 (6 bases). From germline, CDR1 is SEHNR and CDR2 FQNEAQ (reference sequence). This CDR3 contains 15 residues. The V gene lost 5 bases and the J gene lost 0 bases, with 14 bases spanning the gap.

The rearrangement uses TRBV27 and TRBJ1-2; 12 nucleotides match TRBD1. This CDR3 has 15 amino acids. J gave up 2 bases and V 3 bases, and 1 base lay outside the gene matches. CDR1 is MNHEY, CDR2 SMNVEV, per germline (reference sequence). CDR3 sequence reads: CASSLGTGGNYGYTF. As DNA, the CDR3 is TGTGCCAGCAGTTTGGGGACAGGGGGCAACTATGGCTACACCTTC.

The chain combines TRBV18 with TRBJ2-3, with TRBD2 identical over 10 bases. CDR1 is KGHSH and CDR2 is LQKENI in the germline V gene. This CDR3 region has 16 residues. V shed 2 bases and J 5 bases; nucleotides not matched to a gene: 7. CDR3 residues: CASSPSSGRGRDTQYF. CDR3 bases: TGTGCCAGCTCACCATCTAGCGGGAGAGGTAGAGATACGCAGTATTTT. Together with reference TRBV18 and TRBJ2-3, the CDR3 gives the full variable domain: NAGVMQNPRHLVRRRGQEARLRCSPMKGHSHVYWYRQLPEEGLKFMVYLQKENIIDESGMPKERFSAEFPKEGPSILRIQQVVRGDSAAYFCASSPSSGRGRDTQYFGPGTRLTVL.

This clone was detected a few times. V and J are TRBV6-5 and TRBJ1-1, with D possibly matching TRBD1 (6 bases). This CDR3 spans 16 amino acids. V was shortened by 4 bases and J by 6 bases, with 21 bases between the two germline ends. The germline CDR1 and CDR2 sequences are MNHEY and SVGAGI. CDR3 region: CASSLTQGDRFAEAFF. Here the CDR3 DNA reads TGTGCCAGCAGTTTAACACAGGGAGATAGATTTGCTGAAGCTTTCTTT.

This rearrangement joins TRBV27 to TRBJ2-7, with TRBD2 identical over 7 bases. Germline trimming cut 3 bases from V and 4 bases from J; bases unmatched to any gene: 9. This CDR3 spans 15 amino acids. Germline V CDR1 and CDR2: MNHEY, SMNVEV (reference sequence). CDR3 residues: CASSLKASGIYEQYF. CDR3 DNA sequence: TGTGCCAGCAGTTTGAAGGCGAGCGGGATTTACGAGCAGTACTTC.

The gene calls are TRBV5-4 and TRBJ1-1, with 7 bases matching TRBD1. CDR1 is SGHNT, CDR2 YYREEE, per germline (reference sequence). The CDR3 runs 16 residues. V was pared by 4 bases and J by 0 bases, with 9 bases of the junction left unmatched. The CDR3: CASSLGTVSMNTEAFF. DNA for the CDR3: TGTGCCAGCAGCCTCGGGACAGTGAGCATGAACACTGAAGCTTTCTTT.

The V and J genes are TRBV28 and TRBJ2-2, with no clear D. The germline V gene encodes CDR1 MDHEN and CDR2 SYDVKM. The CDR3 is made up of 12 amino acids. Trimming cost V 5 bases and J 8 bases, with 9 bases left between them. CDR3 nucleotides: TGTGCCAGCAGTCCCCCCCGGGGGGAGCTGTTTTTT. Its translation is CASSPPRGELFF.

V and J are TRBV7-6 and TRBJ2-7; the match to TRBD1 covers 9 bases. Per the germline V gene, CDR1 is SGHVS and CDR2 is FNYEAQ. CDR3 length: 17 amino acids. V gave up 1 base and J gave up 2 bases; unmatched junction bases: 9. This CDR3 is CASSLGSGTGQAYEQYF. The CDR3 DNA follows: TGTGCCAGCAGCTTAGGGTCCGGGACAGGGCAGGCCTACGAGCAGTACTTC.

This chain connects TRBV29-1 to TRBJ1-4, with D perhaps TRBD1 (5 bases). The V gene lost 5 bases and the J gene lost 10 bases, with 20 bases spanning the gap. Germline lookup yields CDR1 SQVTM and CDR2 ANQGSEA. This CDR3 is 14 amino acids long. The CDR3 bases are TGCAGCGTTTCAACAGGTGTAGGAATGGGAAAACTGTTTTTT. Amino acid sequence: CSVSTGVGMGKLFF.

The chain joins TRBV6-1 to TRBJ1-2; D is undetermined. CDR3 length equals 14 residues. The V end lost 6 bases, the J end lost 8 bases, and 19 bases lay between the germline ends. CDR1 and CDR2 (germline): MNHNS, SASEGT. CDR3 in DNA: TGTGCCAGCAGCAACCCCGGAGGGCCTGGGGGCTACACCTTC. Translated, it gives CASSNPGGPGGYTF.

The chain combines TRBV30 with TRBJ2-1; 7 bases line up with TRBD1. CDR3 length equals 15 residues. In germline, CDR1 is GTSNPN, CDR2 SVGIG (reference sequence). The ends lost 7 bases at V and 0 bases at J; junction bases unmatched: 9. The DNA of the CDR3 is TGTGCCTCAAACCGGGACAGAGTCTCCTACAATGAGCAGTTCTTC. It is translated as CASNRDRVSYNEQFF.

This sequence joins TRBV6-6 and TRBJ1-3; no reliable D call. Germline V gene data show CDR1 as MNHNY and CDR2 as SVGAGI (reference sequence). V lost 0 bases and J lost 0, with 9 bases in between. The CDR3 runs to 16 residues. The chain's CDR3 is CASSYSSSPSGNTIYF. CDR3 nucleotides: TGTGCCAGCAGTTACTCGTCGTCTCCCTCTGGAAACACCATATATTTT.

This chain links TRBV27 with TRBJ2-7; TRBD2 agrees at 12 bases. Per germline, CDR1 MNHEY and CDR2 SMNVEV (reference sequence). Germline trimming cut 4 bases from V and 2 bases from J; bases unmatched to any gene: 3. This CDR3 is 15 amino acids long. In DNA, the CDR3 is TGTGCCAGCAGTTCTAGCGGGAGGGTCGCCTACGAGCAGTACTTC. Its protein product is CASSSSGRVAYEQYF.

This clone was counted only a few times. This chain links TRBV2 with TRBJ1-3; no clear D. The CDR3 totals 15 residues. Germline assignment: CDR1 SNHLY and CDR2 FYNNEI. Trimming cost V 8 bases and J 3 bases, with 17 bases left between them. The DNA for the CDR3 is TGTGCCAGCTCCTCGCCGCAGATTAATGGAAACACCATATATTTT. This encodes CASSSPQINGNTIYF.

In this sample, this clone turned up a few times. The chain is built from TRBV18 and TRBJ1-2, with D possibly being TRBD1 (5 bases). The germline gives CDR1 KGHSH, CDR2 LQKENI. With 3 bases removed from V and 4 bases from J, the gap between germline ends came to 15 bases. This CDR3 is built from 15 residues. CDR3 bases: TGTGCCAGCTCACCTCCGACCGGGGGTGGCTATGGCTACACCTTC. Protein product: CASSPPTGGGYGYTF.

The V and J genes are TRBV6-5 and TRBJ2-7, with 9 bases that match TRBD2. The CDR3 length is 16 residues. V lost 4 bases, J lost 4 bases, and 11 bases stayed unmatched. Per the germline V gene, CDR1 is MNHEY and CDR2 is SVGAGI. The CDR3 loop is CASSSQREAMWYEQYF. Written as DNA, the CDR3 is TGTGCCAGCAGTTCTCAGCGGGAGGCTATGTGGTACGAGCAGTACTTC.

Only one count was recorded for this clone. The V and J genes are TRBV4-3 and TRBJ2-5, with D possibly matching TRBD1 (6 bases). The J call may be faulty, since TRBJ2-7 better matches the DNA end. This CDR3 spans 15 amino acids. Germline values: CDR1 LGHNA, CDR2 YSLEER. CDR3 in amino acids: CASSQVHRDRYEQYF. The CDR3 DNA is TGCGCCAGCAGCCAAGTCCACAGGGATCGCTACGAGCAGTACTTC.

The chain recombines TRBV29-1 with TRBJ2-3, with 14 bases fitting TRBD2. This CDR3 contains 15 residues. The J segment lost 0 bases and the V segment lost 8 bases, leaving 4 bases of the junction unmatched. Germline CDR1 SQVTM, CDR2 ANQGSEA. The CDR3 region has the DNA TGCAGCATTAGGACTAGCGGGAGGAGCACAGATACGCAGTATTTT. Translated: CSIRTSGRSTDTQYF.

V and J are TRBV11-2 and TRBJ1-5, with D possibly matching TRBD1 (5 bases). CDR1 SGHAT and CDR2 FQNNGV come from the germline V gene. V was shortened by 5 bases and J by 6 bases, with 14 bases between the two germline ends. The CDR3 extends over 14 amino acids. This chain's CDR3 is CASSLGTASQPQHF. In DNA, the CDR3 is TGTGCCAGCAGCCTAGGGACTGCCAGTCAGCCCCAGCATTTT.

The CDR3 sequence is CASSSRAGQGYNEQFF. The CDR3 DNA sequence: TGTGCCAGCAGCTCCCGGGCGGGACAGGGGTACAATGAGCAGTTCTTC. The chain uses TRBV7-3 and TRBJ2-1, with 10 bases aligning to TRBD1. Germline CDR1 reads SGHTA; CDR2 reads FQGTGA. The CDR3 totals 16 residues. The V segment lost 4 bases and the J segment 4 bases; nucleotides outside the gene matches: 7.

This clone was seen a few times. The chain employs TRBV29-1 and TRBJ2-3; 14 bases align to TRBD2. The CDR3 runs to 15 residues. V was clipped by 6 bases and J by 6 bases; unmatched bases: 8. Germline V gene sequence: CDR1 SQVTM, CDR2 ANQGSEA. Here the CDR3 DNA reads TGCAGCGTCCAGACTAGCGGGGGGGCTGGTGATACGCAGTATTTT. Amino acids: CSVQTSGGAGDTQYF.

In its sample, this clone was seen a few times. The chain uses TRBV28 and TRBJ1-2; a possible D gene is TRBD1 (6 bases). Trimming took off 5 bases at V and 5 bases at J, with 18 bases between the two ends. CDR3 size: 15 residues. The germline V gene encodes CDR1 MDHEN and CDR2 SYDVKM. CDR3 in amino acids: CASSLMAPTGYGYTF. The CDR3 DNA reads as TGTGCCAGCAGTCTAATGGCTCCGACAGGTTATGGCTACACCTTC.

This chain links TRBV7-9 with TRBJ1-4; a possible D gene is TRBD1 (5 bases). The CDR3 loop spans 18 amino acids. The germline CDR1 and CDR2 sequences are SEHNR and FQNEAQ (reference sequence). V dropped 5 bases and J dropped 5 bases, with 24 bases sitting between them. The CDR3 DNA reads as TGTGCCAGCAGCGCAGACCCAGGGTCCATACGTACGAATGAAAAACTGTTTTTT. Protein product: CASSADPGSIRTNEKLFF.